This T cell receptor (beta chain) stems from a study of beta chain features in type 1 diabetes. Every isolated RNA sample was fully reverse transcribed, so sequencing captured expressed TCRB transcripts. Data came from immunoSEQ multiplex PCR; TCRdb stores just in-frame clones and leaves some out. The sample has under 450,000 clones; approximately 15% are singletons. The CDR3 covers 16 residues. CDR1 SGDLS and CDR2 YYNGEE come from the germline V gene. The V segment lost 0 bases and the J segment 6 bases; nucleotides outside the gene matches: 9. Overall study results and limits: Significant though moderate, a shortening of TCRB CDR3s appeared in all four CD4+ subsets of Type 1 diabetes patients.

Concerning this clone itself: Its target is unknown.

The TCR originated in a man younger than 40 in good health. The chain combines TRBV9 with TRBJ2-7; 10 bases match TRBD2. The sequenced material came from naive CD4+ T cells from blood. The chain's CDR3 is CASSVDSGGPRSEQYF. The CDR3 DNA follows: TGTGCCAGCAGCGTAGATAGCGGGGGGCCCCGGAGCGAGCAGTACTTC. Filled out from reference TRBV9 and TRBJ2-7, the complete variable domain reads DSGVTQTPKHLITATGQRVTLRCSPRSGDLSVYWYQQSLDQGLQFLIQYYNGEERAKGNILERFSAQQFPDLHSELNLSSLELGDSALYFCASSVDSGGPRSEQYFGPGTRLTVT.